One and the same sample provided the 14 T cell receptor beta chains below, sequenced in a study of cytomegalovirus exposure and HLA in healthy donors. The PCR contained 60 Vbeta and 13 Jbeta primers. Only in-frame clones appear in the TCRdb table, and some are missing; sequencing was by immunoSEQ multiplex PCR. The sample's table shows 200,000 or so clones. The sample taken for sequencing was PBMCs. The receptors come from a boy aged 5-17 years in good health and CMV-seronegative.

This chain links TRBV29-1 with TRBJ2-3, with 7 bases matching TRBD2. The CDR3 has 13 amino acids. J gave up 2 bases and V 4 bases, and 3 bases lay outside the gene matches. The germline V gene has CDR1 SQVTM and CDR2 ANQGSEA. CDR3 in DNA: TGCAGCGTTGGACTAGCCCCCACAGATACGCAGTATTTT. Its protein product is CSVGLAPTDTQYF.

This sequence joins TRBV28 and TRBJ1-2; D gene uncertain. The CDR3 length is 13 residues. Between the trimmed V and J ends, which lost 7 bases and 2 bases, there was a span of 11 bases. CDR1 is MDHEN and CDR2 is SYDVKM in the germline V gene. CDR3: CASTAPVNYGYTF. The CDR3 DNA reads TGTGCCAGCACCGCTCCGGTGAACTATGGCTACACCTTC.

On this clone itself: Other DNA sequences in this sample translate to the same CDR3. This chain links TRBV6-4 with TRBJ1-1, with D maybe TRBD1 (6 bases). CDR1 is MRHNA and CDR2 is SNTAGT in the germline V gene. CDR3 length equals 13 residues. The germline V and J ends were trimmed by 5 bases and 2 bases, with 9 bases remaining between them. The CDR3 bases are TGTGCCAGCAGTCCGACAGGCAACACTGAAGCTTTCTTT. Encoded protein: CASSPTGNTEAFF.

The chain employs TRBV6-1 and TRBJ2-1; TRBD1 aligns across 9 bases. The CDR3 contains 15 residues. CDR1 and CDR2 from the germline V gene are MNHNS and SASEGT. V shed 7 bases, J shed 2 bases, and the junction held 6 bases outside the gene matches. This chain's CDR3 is CASTPGQGPYNEQFF. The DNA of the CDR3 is TGTGCCAGCACCCCGGGACAGGGTCCCTACAATGAGCAGTTCTTC.

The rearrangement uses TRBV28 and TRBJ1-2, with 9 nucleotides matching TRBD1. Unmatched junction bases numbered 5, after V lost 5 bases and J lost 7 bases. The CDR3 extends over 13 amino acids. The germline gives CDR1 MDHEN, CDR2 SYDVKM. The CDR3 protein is CASSPDRGLGYTF. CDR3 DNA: TGTGCCAGCAGTCCGGACAGGGGCCTTGGCTACACCTTC.

The CDR3 DNA sequence: TGCGCCAGCAGCCAGCCGGACAGGGATGGGGACGAGCAGTACTTC. This codes for CASSQPDRDGDEQYF. The rearrangement joins TRBV4-1 to TRBJ2-7; TRBD1 aligns across 8 bases. Per the germline V gene, CDR1 is MGHRA and CDR2 is YSYEKL. Trimming removed 3 bases from V and 5 bases from J; junction bases left unmatched: 9. This CDR3 region has 15 residues.

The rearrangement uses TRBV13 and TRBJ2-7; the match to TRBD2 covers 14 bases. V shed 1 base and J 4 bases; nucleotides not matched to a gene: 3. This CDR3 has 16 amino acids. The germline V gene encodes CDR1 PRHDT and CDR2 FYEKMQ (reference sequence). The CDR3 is CASSLAGLAGGYEQYF. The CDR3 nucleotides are TGTGCCAGCAGCTTAGCCGGACTAGCGGGGGGATACGAGCAGTACTTC. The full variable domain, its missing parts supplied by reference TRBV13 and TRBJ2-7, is AAGVIQSPRHLIKEKRETATLKCYPIPRHDTVYWYQQGPGQDPQFLISFYEKMQSDKGSIPDRFSAQQFSDYHSELNMSSLELGDSALYFCASSLAGLAGGYEQYFGPGTRLTVT.

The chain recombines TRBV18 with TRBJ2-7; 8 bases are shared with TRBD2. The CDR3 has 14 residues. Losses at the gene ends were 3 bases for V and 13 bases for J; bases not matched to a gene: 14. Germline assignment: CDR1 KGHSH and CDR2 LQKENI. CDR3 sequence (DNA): TGTGCCAGCTCACCGGCAGCCGGGGGGGATTTCCGATACTTC. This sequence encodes CASSPAAGGDFRYF.

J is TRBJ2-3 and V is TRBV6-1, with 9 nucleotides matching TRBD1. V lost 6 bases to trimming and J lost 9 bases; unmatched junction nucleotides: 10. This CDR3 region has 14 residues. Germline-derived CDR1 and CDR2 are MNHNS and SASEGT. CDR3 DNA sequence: TGTGCCAGCAGGGGGGACAGGGAGCTGAGGACGCAGTATTTT. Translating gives CASRGDRELRTQYF.

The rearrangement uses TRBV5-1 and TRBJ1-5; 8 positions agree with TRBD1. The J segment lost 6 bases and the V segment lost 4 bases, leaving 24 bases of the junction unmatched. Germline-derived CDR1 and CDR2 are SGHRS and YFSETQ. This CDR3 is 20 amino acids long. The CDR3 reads CASSLGQAGQGGGRSQPQHF. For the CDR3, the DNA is TGCGCCAGCAGCCTTGGTCAGGCAGGACAGGGAGGGGGTCGAAGTCAGCCCCAGCATTTT.

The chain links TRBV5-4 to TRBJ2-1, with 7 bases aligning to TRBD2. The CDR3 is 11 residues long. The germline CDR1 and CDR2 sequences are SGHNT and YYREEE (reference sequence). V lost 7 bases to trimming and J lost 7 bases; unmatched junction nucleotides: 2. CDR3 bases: TGTGCCAGCGGGGGGGGAAATGAGCAGTTCTTC. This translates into CASGGGNEQFF.

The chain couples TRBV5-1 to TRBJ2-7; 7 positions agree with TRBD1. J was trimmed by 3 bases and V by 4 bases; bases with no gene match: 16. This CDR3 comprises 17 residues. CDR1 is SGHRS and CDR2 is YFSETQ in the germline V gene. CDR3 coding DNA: TGCGCCAGCAGCGGGGGAAACAGGGGCTCTACCATCTACGAGCAGTACTTC. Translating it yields CASSGGNRGSTIYEQYF.

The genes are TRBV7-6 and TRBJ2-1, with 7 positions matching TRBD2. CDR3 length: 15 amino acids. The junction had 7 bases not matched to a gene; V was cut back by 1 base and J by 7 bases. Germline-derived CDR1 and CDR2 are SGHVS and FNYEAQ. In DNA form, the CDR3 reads TGTGCCAGCAGCTTAGGCGGGGGATATAGTAATGAGCAGTTCTTC. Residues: CASSLGGGYSNEQFF. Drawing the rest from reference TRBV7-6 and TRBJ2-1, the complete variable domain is GAGVSQSPRYKVTKRGQDVALRCDPISGHVSLYWYRQALGQGPEFLTYFNYEAQQDKSGLPNDRFSAERPEGSISTLTIQRTEQRDSAMYRCASSLGGGYSNEQFFGPGTRLTVL.

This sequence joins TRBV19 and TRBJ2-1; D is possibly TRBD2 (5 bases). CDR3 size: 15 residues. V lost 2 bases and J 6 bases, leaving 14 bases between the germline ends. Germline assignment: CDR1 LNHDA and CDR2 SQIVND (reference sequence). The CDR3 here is CASSITGLKGNEQFF. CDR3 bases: TGTGCCAGTAGTATAACCGGACTTAAGGGCAATGAGCAGTTCTTC.